This T cell receptor beta chain was obtained from a study of tumor-infiltrating lymphocytes in localized non-small cell lung cancer. Germline V gene sequence: CDR1 SEHNR, CDR2 FQNEAQ (reference sequence). Trimming left V 5 bases short and J 3 bases short, with 20 bases between. This CDR3 is built from 16 residues. The repertoire was sequenced with immunoSEQ multiplex PCR; TCRdb's copy has only in-frame clones and lacks some. The sample shows about 5,800 clones, about 71% of them seen only once. On this clone: Its target is not known.

Study results and limitations: Immunotypes IM1 and IM2 had similar TCR-derived T-cell fractions.

This sequence joins TRBV7-9 and TRBJ2-7; TRBD1 might be the D (5 bases). Sequenced material: uninvolved lung tissue not adjacent to the tumor. The origin of this receptor is a human donor with non-small cell lung cancer. Here the CDR3 reads CASSRDGSQDVYEQYF. The DNA for the CDR3 is TGTGCCAGCAGCCGCGACGGGTCACAGGACGTCTACGAGCAGTACTTC.